This T cell receptor (beta chain) comes out of a study of molecular identifiers for immune sequencing clone quantification. TCRdb fed the PCR reads into MiXCR, producing one record per CDR3 protein. The sample gives tens of thousands of distinct CDR3 sequences, roughly 24% of which show up once; over 0.95% is in the top ten. Libraries of naive CD8 T cells were made from about 19,000 to 1,100,000 sorted cells. They used 10%, 30% or 50% RNA. At least ten counts were recorded for this clonotype. Its target is not known. The CDR3 contains 13 residues. V gave up 1 base and J gave up 8 bases, with 9 bases separating them. Per the germline V gene, CDR1 is MGHRA and CDR2 is YSYEKL. General study findings and limits: Barcodes shared by identical TCR molecules could lead to underestimated sizes of highly expanded clones.

The rearrangement joins TRBV4-1 to TRBJ2-1; D might be TRBD1 (5 bases). This receptor was taken from a human donor in good health. Some libraries in this study had Jurkat cell RNA spiked in. The sequenced sample consisted of naive CD8+ T cells from blood, with Jurkat cell RNA spiked in. Sample subset: FACS-sorted CD8+CD4-CCR7+CD45RA+ naive T cells. The CDR3 here is CASSQGKGYEQFF. CDR3 DNA sequence: TGCGCCAGCAGCCAAGGGAAGGGGTATGAGCAGTTCTTC.